This T cell receptor beta chain was sequenced in a study of T cell responses to AZD1222 COVID-19 vaccine. Overall study findings and caveats: Most donors were white British and more were female, and clonal diversity was possibly underestimated. In all cases, repertoires were sampled only after the peak T cell response.

CDR3 length: 18 amino acids. Germline CDR1 MDHEN, CDR2 SYDVKM. Trimming cost V 2 bases and J 5 bases, with 24 bases left between them. A note on this clone: Its matching antigen is unknown.

Pooling was applied to second doses at about 4 or about 12 weeks. Sequenced by immunoSEQ multiplex PCR; TCRdb stores in-frame clones only, minus some. This sample has more than 95,000 clones, with roughly 82% found just once. V and J are TRBV28 and TRBJ1-2, with D maybe TRBD1 (6 bases). The starting material was peripheral blood, obtained 28 days after the second AZD1222 dose. The sequence came from an adult who received the AZD1222 COVID-19 vaccine. CDR3 loop: CASSLADRRFVSQYGYTF. CDR3 in DNA: TGTGCCAGCAGTTTAGCTGACAGGAGATTCGTTTCTCAGTATGGCTACACCTTC.